The clone carrying this TCR beta chain was seen a handful of times. This PCR relied on a set of 60 Vbeta primers and 13 Jbeta primers. The method was immunoSEQ multiplex PCR; TCRdb's version includes in-frame clones alone and lacks a portion of them. The sample lists 60,000 or so clones; approximately 77% were seen once. This record belongs to a study of cytomegalovirus exposure and HLA in healthy donors. CDR1 is SQVTM, CDR2 ANQGSEA, per germline. With 8 bases removed from V and 7 bases from J, the gap between germline ends came to 17 bases. The CDR3 runs 12 residues. Sequencing was carried out using PBMCs. This clonotype was obtained from a woman aged 40 to 55 in good health and CMV-seropositive. The rearrangement uses TRBV29-1 and TRBJ1-1; D is uncertain. The chain's CDR3 is CSSRWGVGEAFF. DNA of the CDR3: TGCAGCTCTCGCTGGGGAGTGGGTGAAGCTTTCTTT. Complete variable domain (other parts from reference TRBV29-1 and TRBJ1-1): SAVISQKPSRDICQRGTSLTIQCQVDSQVTMMFWYRQQPGQSLTLIATANQGSEATYESGFVIDKFPISRPNLTFSTLTVSNMSPEDSSIYLCSSRWGVGEAFFGQGTRLTVV.